The clone carrying this T cell receptor (beta chain) was counted only a few times. Its specificity is unknown. One entry per CDR3 protein, called by TCRdb with MiXCR from the 5' RACE reads. The sample includes hundreds of thousands of distinct CDR3 sequences, around 20% of them seen just once. This sample was taken from a study of identical twins. The study, taken as a whole, reports: Cross-sectional statistical analysis was relied on for the conclusions, without the same donors being followed.

The ends were cut back, 4 bases at V and 6 bases at J, with 15 bases in the middle. Looked up from germline, CDR1 is LGHDT and CDR2 is YNNKEL (reference sequence). The CDR3 covers 14 residues. This same sample was also part of a study on T cells expressing NK-cell markers. That work contributes: There were seven HCMV-seropositive donors and one seronegative donor among the eight sequenced. As a fraction of CD8+ T cells, dominant NKG2C+ clonotypes reached about 1.0-7.0% in more than five donors. Evidence did not settle whether expanded NKG2C+ T cell clones targeted HCMV.

The receptor comes from a woman between 18 and 29 years old in good health. The sequencing sample was made of PBMCs. The chain has TRBV3-1 and TRBJ1-2; D might be TRBD1 (5 bases). CDR3 loop: CASSLLGTPHGYTF. CDR3 nucleotides: TGTGCCAGCAGCCTTCTTGGGACGCCGCATGGCTACACCTTC.